The next 26 T cell receptor beta chains were all read from a single sample in a study of cytomegalovirus exposure and HLA in healthy donors. 60 Vbeta and 13 Jbeta primers were used in PCR. Produced via immunoSEQ multiplex PCR; TCRdb's table is partial and in-frame only. The sample has some 110,000 clones; approximately 76% are singletons. Sequenced sample: PBMCs. These TCRs come from a man aged 45 to 65 in good health and CMV-seropositive.

The rearrangement joins TRBV10-3 to TRBJ1-1, with TRBD1 matching 10 bases. The CDR3 runs to 14 residues. Germline values: CDR1 ENHRY, CDR2 SYGVKD. V lost 4 bases, J lost 4 bases, and 3 bases stayed unmatched. CDR3 sequence reads: CAISGGDRGTEAFF. The CDR3 coding sequence is TGTGCCATCAGTGGGGGGGACAGGGGCACTGAAGCTTTCTTT.

Only a few counts were recorded for this clone. The chain has TRBV5-1 and TRBJ2-5; TRBD2 matches 7 bases. Germline V CDR1 and CDR2: SGHRS, YFSETQ. This CDR3 is 15 amino acids long. With 4 bases clipped from V and 5 bases from J, the junction kept 11 bases outside the gene matches. The CDR3 spells CASSPDEAGMETQYF. The CDR3 nucleotides are TGCGCCAGCAGCCCGGACGAAGCGGGGATGGAGACCCAGTACTTC.

This clone was found a few times. V usage is TRBV4-3 and J usage is TRBJ2-3, with D possibly being TRBD1 (6 bases). The V gene lost 4 bases and the J gene lost 4 bases, with 9 bases spanning the gap. The CDR3 length is 13 residues. CDR1 is LGHNA and CDR2 is YSLEER in the germline V gene. The DNA of the CDR3 is TGCGCCAGCAGCCTTAGGGGGTCAGATACGCAGTATTTT. Translating gives CASSLRGSDTQYF.

A single count supports this clone. V is TRBV7-9 and J is TRBJ2-5; possibly TRBD2 for D (6 bases). V dropped 4 bases and J dropped 11 bases, with 23 bases sitting between them. The CDR3 loop spans 15 amino acids. From germline, CDR1 is SEHNR and CDR2 FQNEAQ (reference sequence). CDR3 sequence: CASSSLATGSGEQYF. CDR3 in DNA: TGTGCCAGCAGCTCCCTCGCGACGGGCTCGGGGGAGCAGTACTTC.

The CDR3, as DNA: TGTGCCATCAGTGATTGGAAGGGCAGGGGAAGAAGCCAGCCCCAGCATTTT. Its protein is CAISDWKGRGRSQPQHF. The chain combines TRBV10-3 with TRBJ1-5; the D gene is possibly TRBD1 (6 bases). Germline V lookup: CDR1 ENHRY, CDR2 SYGVKD. V shed 3 bases and J shed 7 bases, with 22 bases lying between them. This CDR3 contains 17 residues.

The chain has TRBV5-4 and TRBJ2-1; 7 nucleotides match TRBD2. Trimming took 0 bases from V and 8 from J; bases not matched to a gene: 8. The CDR3 extends over 15 amino acids. CDR1 is SGHNT, CDR2 YYREEE, per germline (reference sequence). This chain's CDR3 is CASSLAWAGVHEQFF. Written as DNA, the CDR3 is TGTGCCAGCAGCTTGGCCTGGGCGGGAGTACATGAGCAGTTCTTC.

This chain links TRBV5-8 with TRBJ1-5; perhaps TRBD1 as D (6 bases). Germline CDR1 reads SGHTS; CDR2 reads YDEGEE. Deletions cut 1 base from V and 0 bases from J, with 14 bases between. The CDR3 covers 17 residues. The CDR3 sequence: CASSLLTGEYSNQPQHF. CDR3 coding DNA: TGTGCCAGCAGCTTGTTGACAGGCGAATATAGCAATCAGCCCCAGCATTTT.

V gene TRBV18 combines with J gene TRBJ2-1; 10 bases align to TRBD1. The CDR3 spans 15 residues. Losses at the gene ends were 5 bases for V and 3 bases for J; bases not matched to a gene: 4. Germline CDR1 KGHSH, CDR2 LQKENI. As DNA, the CDR3 is TGTGCCAGCTCAGCCGGGACAGGGGTCTACAATGAGCAGTTCTTC. Its protein product is CASSAGTGVYNEQFF.

The DNA for the CDR3 is TGTGCCAGTAGTATAGCCGGGGGGGGGAGCGAGCAGTACTTC. It is translated as CASSIAGGGSEQYF. The V and J genes are TRBV19 and TRBJ2-7; TRBD2 agrees at 8 bases. The V gene's germline CDR1 is LNHDA and CDR2 SQIVND (reference sequence). The CDR3 runs to 14 residues. With 1 base clipped from V and 6 bases from J, the junction kept 5 bases outside the gene matches.

CDR3 nucleotides: TGTGCCAGTAGTATAGGGGACAGCTACGAGCAGTACTTC. Protein sequence: CASSIGDSYEQYF. V usage is TRBV19 and J usage is TRBJ2-7; TRBD1 matches 7 bases. The CDR3 is made up of 13 amino acids. In germline, CDR1 is LNHDA, CDR2 SQIVND (reference sequence). V lost 1 base and J lost 3; bases outside the gene matches: 0.

The genes are TRBV6-1 and TRBJ1-1, with D perhaps matching TRBD1 (6 bases). The V end was cut by 10 bases, the J end by 0 bases, with 12 bases between. Germline V CDR1 and CDR2: MNHNS, SASEGT. The CDR3 sequence is 13 residues long. The CDR3 sequence is CATSTGMNTEAFF. The DNA for the CDR3 is TGTGCCACTTCGACAGGAATGAACACTGAAGCTTTCTTT.

The chain combines TRBV5-1 with TRBJ1-3; the D is unclear. Germline CDR1 is SGHRS and CDR2 is YFSETQ. V was shortened by 0 bases and J by 2 bases, with 15 bases between the two germline ends. The CDR3 extends over 17 amino acids. CDR3 amino acids: CASSLGFGEEAGNTIYF. For the CDR3, the DNA is TGCGCCAGCAGCTTGGGGTTTGGGGAGGAAGCTGGAAACACCATATATTTT.

Only a few counts were recorded for this clone. This chain links TRBV25-1 with TRBJ1-1; D might be TRBD1 (5 bases). Trimming took off 4 bases at V and 3 bases at J, with 12 bases between the two ends. Germline lookup yields CDR1 MGHDK and CDR2 SYGVNS. The CDR3 is 14 residues long. For the CDR3, the DNA is TGTGCCAGCAGTGTCCAAAGGGGTCACACTGAAGCTTTCTTT. Protein sequence: CASSVQRGHTEAFF.

V and J are TRBV27 and TRBJ2-1; 9 bases match TRBD2. V trimming: 6 bases; J trimming: 0 bases; junction bases outside the gene matches: 6. The CDR3 loop spans 16 amino acids. Germline V CDR1 and CDR2: MNHEY, SMNVEV (reference sequence). CDR3 in DNA: TGTGCCAGCAGCTCCCTAGCGGGGAACTCCTACAATGAGCAGTTCTTC. It yields the protein CASSSLAGNSYNEQFF.

The J gene is TRBJ1-2, the V gene TRBV6-1; tentative D call: TRBD1 (6 bases). Between the trimmed V and J ends, which lost 1 base and 4 bases, there was a span of 13 bases. CDR3 length equals 15 residues. CDR1 and CDR2 from the germline V gene are MNHNS and SASEGT. CDR3 nucleotides: TGTGCCAGCAGTGAAGGGACTGGGGGCACCTATGGCTACACCTTC. This encodes CASSEGTGGTYGYTF.

The table lists this clone with a few counts. CDR3 loop: CASSQRLLAGGTNEQFF. CDR3 DNA sequence: TGCGCCAGCAGCCAACGGCTTCTAGCGGGGGGGACCAATGAGCAGTTCTTC. This chain uses TRBV4-1 with TRBJ2-1, with 12 bases identical to TRBD2. Germline trimming cut 2 bases from V and 6 bases from J; bases unmatched to any gene: 8. The CDR3 totals 17 residues. Germline CDR1 MGHRA, CDR2 YSYEKL.

This clone was counted a single time. The J gene is TRBJ2-1, the V gene TRBV27; TRBD2 aligns across 13 bases. Germline values: CDR1 MNHEY, CDR2 SMNVEV (reference sequence). The CDR3 is 15 residues long. The trim removed 6 bases at V and 5 bases at J, leaving 4 bases unmatched. The CDR3, as DNA: TGTGCCAGCAGCTCTGGACTAGCGGGGGACAATGAGCAGTTCTTC. Translated, it gives CASSSGLAGDNEQFF.

V is TRBV19 and J is TRBJ2-2; a possible D gene is TRBD1 (5 bases). V shed 5 bases and J shed 7 bases, with 11 bases lying between them. This CDR3 has 13 residues. CDR1 LNHDA and CDR2 SQIVND come from the germline V gene (reference sequence). CDR3 sequence: CASSPAGIGELFF. CDR3 nucleotides: TGTGCCAGTAGTCCAGCAGGGATCGGGGAGCTGTTTTTT.

This chain links TRBV5-6 with TRBJ1-1; 8 bases are a match to TRBD1. Trimming at V came to 5 bases and at J to 0 bases, leaving 3 bases not matched to a gene. The CDR3 runs 14 residues. The germline gives CDR1 SGHDT, CDR2 YYEEEE. CDR3 DNA sequence: TGTGCCAGCAGTTGGGACAGGATGAACACTGAAGCTTTCTTT. This gives the protein CASSWDRMNTEAFF.

This chain uses TRBV9 with TRBJ2-7; 7 bases agree with TRBD2. The CDR3 extends over 13 amino acids. V was pared by 0 bases and J by 8 bases, with 5 bases of the junction left unmatched. CDR1 and CDR2 from the germline V gene are SGDLS and YYNGEE. This CDR3 reads CASSVDGGGKQYF. The CDR3 region has the DNA TGTGCCAGCAGCGTAGATGGGGGAGGGAAGCAGTACTTC.

This chain joins TRBV19 and TRBJ2-2, with a weak D call TRBD1 (6 bases). The germline V and J ends were trimmed by 11 bases and 0 bases, with 13 bases remaining between them. Germline V gene data show CDR1 as LNHDA and CDR2 as SQIVND (reference sequence). The CDR3 loop spans 14 amino acids. In DNA, the CDR3 is TGTGCCTCACAGAGGGGGACGAACACCGGGGAGCTGTTTTTT. Translation: CASQRGTNTGELFF.

The rearrangement uses TRBV7-9 and TRBJ1-3; tentative D call: TRBD1 (5 bases). Germline CDR1 and CDR2: SEHNR and FQNEAQ (reference sequence). V lost 2 bases and J lost 1, with 6 bases in between. The length of the CDR3 is 14 residues. DNA of the CDR3: TGTGCCAGCAGCTTATCAGGGTCTGGAAACACCATATATTTT. It translates to CASSLSGSGNTIYF.

The chain carries TRBV5-6 and TRBJ1-4, with TRBD1 matching 10 bases. This CDR3 spans 16 amino acids. From germline, CDR1 is SGHDT and CDR2 YYEEEE. V lost 1 base, J lost 6 bases, and 6 bases stayed unmatched. In DNA, the CDR3 is TGTGCCAGCAGCTTGCGGGGGACAGGGGCGGATGAAAAACTGTTTTTT. Encoded protein: CASSLRGTGADEKLFF.

This clone has more than one count but fewer than ten. Here the CDR3 DNA reads TGTGCCAGCAGCCCGCGCCCGCCGACAGCGGAAGCTTTCTTT. Amino acid sequence: CASSPRPPTAEAFF. The rearrangement links TRBV5-6 to TRBJ1-1, with D tentatively TRBD1 (5 bases). Germline values: CDR1 SGHDT, CDR2 YYEEEE. V was trimmed by 4 bases and J by 8 bases, leaving 18 bases between them. The CDR3 has 14 amino acids. Based on the CDR3 plus reference TRBV5-6 and TRBJ1-1, the full variable domain is DAGVTQSPTHLIKTRGQQVTLRCSPKSGHDTVSWYQQALGQGPQFIFQYYEEEERQRGNFPDRFSGHQFPNYSSELNVNALLLGDSALYLCASSPRPPTAEAFFGQGTRLTVV.

A word on this clone: An end of the junction differs from the germline gene, which may be a read error. V usage is TRBV7-9 and J usage is TRBJ2-7, with TRBD1 matching 7 bases. The CDR3 has 18 residues. CDR1 and CDR2 (germline): SEHNR, FQNEAQ (reference sequence). CDR3 sequence (DNA): TGTTCCAGCAGCTTCGACAGGGCCTTTGGGGGTTTAACCTACGAGCAGTACTTC. It yields the protein CSSSFDRAFGGLTYEQYF.

This clone came up once. The rearrangement joins TRBV13 to TRBJ2-7, with 8 bases that match TRBD1. CDR1 and CDR2 from the germline V gene are PRHDT and FYEKMQ (reference sequence). J was trimmed by 7 bases and V by 2 bases; bases with no gene match: 10. The CDR3 extends over 15 amino acids. The DNA of the CDR3 is TGTGCCAGCAGCTTACGGACAGGGATGACACGGGAGCAGTACTTC. Its translation: CASSLRTGMTREQYF. Complete variable domain (other parts from reference TRBV13 and TRBJ2-7): AAGVIQSPRHLIKEKRETATLKCYPIPRHDTVYWYQQGPGQDPQFLISFYEKMQSDKGSIPDRFSAQQFSDYHSELNMSSLELGDSALYFCASSLRTGMTREQYFGPGTRLTVT.